The 22 T cell receptor beta chains below come from one sample, sequenced in a study of cytotoxic CD8 clonotypes in ibrutinib-treated CLL. The data were produced by immunoSEQ multiplex PCR, yet TCRdb's version contains in-frame clones alone and is incomplete. The sample records about 69,000 clones, around 80% being singletons. Specimen: PBMCs, collected at disease progression, from a patient treated with ibrutinib. The source of these receptors is a human donor with chronic lymphocytic leukemia.

This clone was detected a few times. The V gene is TRBV29-1, the J gene TRBJ1-1; D gene unclear. Germline assignment: CDR1 SQVTM and CDR2 ANQGSEA. CDR3 length equals 13 residues. The V gene lost 7 bases and the J gene lost 0 bases, with 12 bases spanning the gap. CDR3 in DNA: TGCAGCGCTCTATTGAGCATGAACACTGAAGCTTTCTTT. This codes for CSALLSMNTEAFF.

This chain links TRBV30 with TRBJ1-2, with D possibly TRBD1 on 5 matching bases. Germline V gives CDR1 GTSNPN, CDR2 SVGIG (reference sequence). This CDR3 contains 14 residues. Trimming cost V 4 bases and J 0 bases, with 12 bases left between them. The CDR3 DNA reads TGTGCCTGGACCACTGGGGGAGCTAACTATGGCTACACCTTC. Protein product: CAWTTGGANYGYTF. Complete variable domain (other parts from reference TRBV30 and TRBJ1-2): SQTIHQWPATLVQPVGSPLSLECTVEGTSNPNLYWYRQAAGRGLQLLFYSVGIGQISSEVPQNLSASRPQDRQFILSSKKLLLSDSGFYLCAWTTGGANYGYTFGSGTRLTVV.

The chain joins TRBV5-1 to TRBJ2-4; D gene unclear. The V gene lost 0 bases and the J gene lost 8 bases, with 15 bases spanning the gap. The CDR3 is made up of 15 amino acids. CDR1 is SGHRS, CDR2 YFSETQ, per germline. CDR3 in DNA: TGCGCCAGCAGCTTGGTTGGGTCTGCGCAATACATTCAGTACTTC. This translates into CASSLVGSAQYIQYF. Full variable domain (remainder filled in from reference TRBV5-1 and TRBJ2-4): KAGVTQTPRYLIKTRGQQVTLSCSPISGHRSVSWYQQTPGQGLQFLFEYFSETQRNKGNFPGRFSGRQFSNSRSEMNVSTLELGDSALYLCASSLVGSAQYIQYFGAGTRLSVL.

CDR3 nucleotides: TGTGCCAGCAGCCCGTTTAGGGCGCGGGAGACGGGAGAGACCCAGTACTTC. Amino acid sequence: CASSPFRARETGETQYF. V usage is TRBV14 and J usage is TRBJ2-5, with 7 bases fitting TRBD2. Germline loops: CDR1 SGHDN, CDR2 FVKESK. The CDR3 covers 17 residues. The V segment lost 4 bases and the J segment 4 bases; nucleotides outside the gene matches: 15.

This clone was seen more than once but under ten times. Germline and junction disagree at one end, which may indicate a read error. This chain uses TRBV7-9 with TRBJ1-4; no definite D call. This CDR3 region has 10 residues. Germline V CDR1 and CDR2: SEHNR, FQNEAQ (reference sequence). CDR3 amino acids: CASSLESLVF. The DNA for the CDR3 is TGTGCCAGCAGCTTAGAGAGTCTGGTTTTT.

This chain links TRBV29-1 with TRBJ2-2, with a possible D match to TRBD2 (6 bases). The V gene's germline CDR1 is SQVTM and CDR2 ANQGSEA. This CDR3 has 13 amino acids. Trimming cost V 7 bases and J 6 bases, with 15 bases left between them. The CDR3 bases are TGCAGCGCTTTGAGGAGGGTTCCCGGGGAGCTGTTTTTT. Amino acids: CSALRRVPGELFF.

The V gene is TRBV7-8, the J gene TRBJ2-7; no clear D gene. The CDR3 totals 18 residues. Germline-derived CDR1 and CDR2 are SGHVS and FQNEAQ. V lost 5 bases, J lost 0 bases, and 23 bases lay in between. The CDR3 region has the DNA TGTGCCAGCAGCGACGTTAATCGCGGCCGACTGAACTCCTACGAGCAGTACTTC. Its translation: CASSDVNRGRLNSYEQYF. Supplemented by reference TRBV7-8 and TRBJ2-7, the full variable domain reads GAGVSQSPRYKVAKRGQDVALRCDPISGHVSLFWYQQALGQGPEFLTYFQNEAQLDKSGLPSDRFFAERPEGSVSTLKIQRTQQEDSAVYLCASSDVNRGRLNSYEQYFGPGTRLTVT.

V is TRBV5-1 and J is TRBJ2-7; no clear D gene. This CDR3 comprises 15 residues. CDR1 and CDR2 from the germline V gene are SGHRS and YFSETQ. V was cut by 4 bases and J by 0 bases, with 14 bases left in between. The CDR3 DNA reads TGCGCCAGCAGCCCGAGTCCTCACCTCTCCTACGAGCAGTACTTC. The encoded protein is CASSPSPHLSYEQYF.

The chain couples TRBV5-4 to TRBJ2-3, with TRBD2 matching 10 bases. From germline, CDR1 is SGHNT and CDR2 YYREEE (reference sequence). The CDR3 runs 13 residues. Trimming cost V 7 bases and J 6 bases; bases outside gene matches: 5. The CDR3, as DNA: TGTGCCAGCCCGGGACTAGCGTACGATACGCAGTATTTT. As protein: CASPGLAYDTQYF.

The V and J genes are TRBV30 and TRBJ1-4; TRBD1 might be the D (5 bases). From germline, CDR1 is GTSNPN and CDR2 SVGIG (reference sequence). The CDR3 extends over 14 amino acids. Trimming took off 3 bases at V and 4 bases at J, with 12 bases between the two ends. Here the CDR3 reads CAWRIAGFNEKLFF. The CDR3 region has the DNA TGTGCCTGGAGGATAGCAGGGTTTAATGAAAAACTGTTTTTT.

This clone was observed once. The V gene is TRBV5-4, the J gene TRBJ2-1; 11 bases are shared with TRBD2. Looked up from germline, CDR1 is SGHNT and CDR2 is YYREEE (reference sequence). V dropped 5 bases and J dropped 4; count of bases not matched to a gene: 8. There are 16 residues in the CDR3. The DNA for the CDR3 is TGTGCCAGCAGGATATGGACTAGCGGGTATTACAATGAGCAGTTCTTC. Its translation: CASRIWTSGYYNEQFF.

The chain joins TRBV5-1 to TRBJ1-5, with 11 nucleotides matching TRBD1. The CDR3 consists of 16 residues. The germline V gene has CDR1 SGHRS and CDR2 YFSETQ. With 4 bases clipped from V and 9 bases from J, the junction kept 12 bases outside the gene matches. The CDR3 spells CASSLHPPGQGGPQHF. The CDR3 coding sequence is TGCGCCAGCAGCCTCCATCCGCCGGGACAGGGGGGGCCCCAGCATTTT. Full variable domain (remainder filled in from reference TRBV5-1 and TRBJ1-5): KAGVTQTPRYLIKTRGQQVTLSCSPISGHRSVSWYQQTPGQGLQFLFEYFSETQRNKGNFPGRFSGRQFSNSRSEMNVSTLELGDSALYLCASSLHPPGQGGPQHFGDGTRLSIL.

The chain employs TRBV27 and TRBJ2-7, with 8 bases identical to TRBD1. With V trimmed by 3 bases and J by 4 bases, 2 bases remained unmatched. Looked up from germline, CDR1 is MNHEY and CDR2 is SMNVEV (reference sequence). The CDR3 covers 13 residues. CDR3 coding DNA: TGTGCCAGCAGTTTCGACAGGGGATACGAGCAGTACTTC. As protein: CASSFDRGYEQYF.

V usage is TRBV30 and J usage is TRBJ1-2; D not resolved. The germline V and J ends were trimmed by 0 bases and 4 bases, with 12 bases remaining between them. Germline V CDR1 and CDR2: GTSNPN, SVGIG (reference sequence). The CDR3 is 14 amino acids. CDR3 bases: TGTGCCTGGAGTGTACGGGTCGAAAGCTATGGCTACACCTTC. Translated: CAWSVRVESYGYTF.

V usage is TRBV27 and J usage is TRBJ1-6, with 7 bases aligning to TRBD1. V lost 4 bases, J lost 6 bases, and 3 bases stayed unmatched. The length of the CDR3 is 14 residues. Germline loops: CDR1 MNHEY, CDR2 SMNVEV (reference sequence). CDR3 sequence reads: CASSSTGRNSPLHF. The CDR3 DNA sequence: TGTGCCAGCAGTTCGACAGGGCGTAATTCACCCCTCCACTTT.

This clone has a single count. V usage is TRBV25-1 and J usage is TRBJ2-5; no clear D. V lost 3 bases and J lost 1, with 9 bases in between. This CDR3 has 14 residues. Germline V lookup: CDR1 MGHDK, CDR2 SYGVNS. The CDR3 bases are TGTGCCAGCAGTGATTTTGGCGGCCAAGAGACCCAGTACTTC. Its translation is CASSDFGGQETQYF.

As for this clone: Other DNA sequences in the sample encode the same CDR3. The chain links TRBV5-1 to TRBJ2-7; D gene unclear. Germline CDR1 reads SGHRS; CDR2 reads YFSETQ. The CDR3 spans 13 residues. The germline V and J ends were trimmed by 0 bases and 4 bases, with 8 bases remaining between them. In DNA form, the CDR3 reads TGCGCCAGCAGCTTGGAGTCAAATTACGAGCAGTACTTC. Its protein is CASSLESNYEQYF.

The V call is TRBV27, the J call TRBJ1-3; D is unclear. CDR3 length: 16 amino acids. V lost 3 bases, J lost 3 bases, and 15 bases lay in between. CDR1 is MNHEY, CDR2 SMNVEV, per germline (reference sequence). DNA for the CDR3: TGTGCCAGCAGTTTGGGTAGGTCCCCCGGTGGAAACACCATATATTTT. This translates into CASSLGRSPGGNTIYF.

In its sample, this clone was seen once. The rearrangement links TRBV5-4 to TRBJ1-2; 9 positions match TRBD1. V was clipped by 5 bases and J by 5 bases; unmatched bases: 1. CDR1 SGHNT and CDR2 YYREEE come from the germline V gene (reference sequence). This CDR3 comprises 12 residues. The CDR3 sequence: CASRGQGYGYTF. The CDR3 bases are TGTGCCAGCAGGGGACAGGGTTATGGCTACACCTTC.

V gene TRBV5-1 combines with J gene TRBJ2-1, with 7 bases identical to TRBD2. This CDR3 region has 16 residues. Trimming took 4 bases from V and 0 from J; bases not matched to a gene: 7. Germline assignment: CDR1 SGHRS and CDR2 YFSETQ. The CDR3 coding sequence is TGCGCCAGCAGCGCCACGGGGACTACCTCCTACAATGAGCAGTTCTTC. It translates to CASSATGTTSYNEQFF.

The J gene is TRBJ1-2, the V gene TRBV7-8; D gene unclear. V shed 3 bases and J shed 6 bases, with 11 bases lying between them. Germline CDR1 and CDR2: SGHVS and FQNEAQ. CDR3 length: 13 residues. The DNA for the CDR3 is TGTGCCAGCAGCTTCCTCCTGGCGGATGGCTACACCTTC. It yields the protein CASSFLLADGYTF.

The chain joins TRBV29-1 to TRBJ2-7, with 9 nucleotides matching TRBD1. The CDR3 extends over 12 amino acids. Germline-derived CDR1 and CDR2 are SQVTM and ANQGSEA. The ends lost 7 bases at V and 2 bases at J; junction bases unmatched: 3. The CDR3 DNA reads TGCAGCGCTGGACAGGGGACCTACGAGCAGTACTTC. This sequence encodes CSAGQGTYEQYF.